The 24 T cell receptor beta chains presented below share a single source sample, sequenced in a study of blood T cell repertoires in COVID-19. Generated by immunoSEQ multiplex PCR, the TCRdb table keeps only in-frame clones and is missing some. Here the sample spans approximately 150,000 clones, about 87% being singletons. Sequencing input: peripheral blood. These receptor sequences come from a woman of 80 years or more with COVID-19, enrolled during active disease.

The chain joins TRBV5-4 to TRBJ2-1, with a possible D match to TRBD1 (5 bases). The V gene lost 4 bases and the J gene lost 5 bases, with 31 bases spanning the gap. There are 20 residues in the CDR3. The V gene's germline CDR1 is SGHNT and CDR2 YYREEE (reference sequence). The CDR3 bases are TGTGCCAGCAGCGGCAGGAGAAAAGGGGAAATAGAACGAAAAAACAATGAGCAGTTCTTC. Its protein is CASSGRRKGEIERKNNEQFF. The full variable domain, with the rest looked up from reference TRBV5-4 and TRBJ2-1, is ETGVTQSPTHLIKTRGQQVTLRCSSQSGHNTVSWYQQALGQGPQFIFQYYREEENGRGNFPPRFSGLQFPNYSSELNVNALELDDSALYLCASSGRRKGEIERKNNEQFFGPGTRLTVL.

The chain couples TRBV7-9 to TRBJ1-2; 7 bases are shared with TRBD1. Trimming removed 5 bases from V and 0 bases from J; junction bases left unmatched: 3. Germline CDR1 is SEHNR and CDR2 is FQNEAQ (reference sequence). There are 14 residues in the CDR3. The CDR3 region has the DNA TGTGCCAGCAGCAAAGGACAGGCTAACTATGGCTACACCTTC. Translated: CASSKGQANYGYTF.

The rearrangement joins TRBV4-3 to TRBJ1-1; D is possibly TRBD1 (6 bases). Trimming took 6 bases from V and 11 from J, leaving 25 bases between them. The CDR3 has 15 residues. Germline V CDR1 and CDR2: LGHNA, YSLEER. CDR3 sequence reads: CASSDRDIREGAAFF. The DNA of the CDR3 is TGCGCCAGCAGTGACCGGGACATCAGGGAGGGTGCGGCTTTCTTT.

The J gene is TRBJ2-3, the V gene TRBV5-4, with a weak D call TRBD1 (6 bases). Deletions cut 1 base from V and 4 bases from J, with 7 bases between. The CDR3 runs to 13 residues. CDR1 and CDR2 (germline): SGHNT, YYREEE (reference sequence). The CDR3 DNA reads TGTGCCAGCAGCTTGAAGGGGGCAGATACGCAGTATTTT. Its protein is CASSLKGADTQYF.

The V gene is TRBV7-3, the J gene TRBJ2-5, with 7 bases fitting TRBD1. CDR1 and CDR2 (germline): SGHTA, FQGTGA. V shed 6 bases, J shed 4 bases, and the junction held 11 bases outside the gene matches. The CDR3 loop spans 15 amino acids. The DNA for the CDR3 is TGTGCCAGCAGTCCGCAAGGGGGCTCGGGAGAGACCCAGTACTTC. Translated: CASSPQGGSGETQYF.

Regarding this clone: Sequence at one end of the junction differs from germline and may be a read error. The chain uses TRBV20-1 and TRBJ1-4, with D unresolved. The CDR3 consists of 11 residues. CDR1 is DFQATT and CDR2 is SNEGSKA in the germline V gene (reference sequence). CDR3 sequence: CSADFNEELFF. The CDR3 DNA is TGCAGTGCCGACTTTAATGAAGAACTGTTTTTT.

This clone was observed a few times. The chain joins TRBV12-3 or TRBV12-4 to TRBJ1-5; D gene uncertain. The CDR3 runs to 13 residues. V dropped 3 bases and J dropped 4 bases, with 7 bases sitting between them. CDR3 bases: TGTGCCAGCAGTTTGCGGGAAAATCAGCCCCAGCATTTT. Protein sequence: CASSLRENQPQHF.

J is TRBJ1-6 and V is TRBV27, with D hard to call. V was cut by 8 bases and J by 0 bases, with 14 bases left in between. The CDR3 spans 16 residues. Germline CDR1 MNHEY, CDR2 SMNVEV (reference sequence). The CDR3 protein is CASCPGKGSYNSPLHF. In DNA form, the CDR3 reads TGTGCCAGCTGTCCGGGAAAGGGCTCCTATAATTCACCCCTCCACTTT.

Only one count was recorded for this clone. V usage is TRBV21-1 and J usage is TRBJ1-4. TRBV21-1 is recorded as a pseudogene. The CDR3 has 16 residues. CDR3 DNA: TGTGCCAGCAGCAAACGGCGGAAGACTATTAATGAAAAACTGTTTTTT. Its translation is CASSKRRKTINEKLFF.

This clone was picked up one time. The chain has TRBV7-9 and TRBJ2-2; 7 nucleotides agree with TRBD1. Germline lookup yields CDR1 SEHNR and CDR2 FQNEAQ (reference sequence). With V trimmed by 2 bases and J by 6 bases, 9 bases remained unmatched. This CDR3 region has 16 residues. CDR3 sequence reads: CASSLRQGVEAGELFF. The CDR3 region has the DNA TGTGCCAGCAGCTTAAGACAGGGAGTGGAAGCCGGGGAGCTGTTTTTT.

The table lists this clone with a few counts. This chain uses TRBV5-1 with TRBJ1-2; perhaps TRBD1 as D (6 bases). The CDR3 length is 14 residues. CDR1 SGHRS and CDR2 YFSETQ come from the germline V gene. Trimming cost V 3 bases and J 1 base, with 10 bases left between them. CDR3 loop: CASSSDSFNYGYTF. CDR3 nucleotide sequence: TGCGCCAGCAGCTCGGACAGTTTTAACTATGGCTACACCTTC.

This rearrangement joins TRBV7-2 to TRBJ2-5; D remains unclear. The germline gives CDR1 SGHTA, CDR2 FQGNSA. Trimming took 5 bases from V and 0 from J, leaving 13 bases between them. CDR3 size: 15 residues. CDR3 nucleotide sequence: TGTGCCAGCAGCCTGTCCTCTACGTACCAAGAGACCCAGTACTTC. It yields the protein CASSLSSTYQETQYF.

The chain uses TRBV19 and TRBJ1-6, with 9 bases that match TRBD1. The CDR3 runs to 14 residues. CDR1 is LNHDA and CDR2 is SQIVND in the germline V gene (reference sequence). V lost 4 bases to trimming and J lost 9 bases; unmatched junction nucleotides: 4. CDR3 coding DNA: TGTGCCAGTAGTACACAGGGGGCCGGTTCACCCCTCCACTTT. The encoded protein is CASSTQGAGSPLHF.

The chain carries TRBV7-9 and TRBJ2-5, with a possible D match to TRBD2 (6 bases). The V end was cut by 5 bases, the J end by 4 bases, with 17 bases between. In germline, CDR1 is SEHNR, CDR2 FQNEAQ (reference sequence). There are 15 residues in the CDR3. In DNA form, the CDR3 reads TGTGCCAGCAGCCCTGGCGCGGGATTGGGAGAGACCCAGTACTTC. It yields the protein CASSPGAGLGETQYF. The whole variable domain, remainder taken from reference TRBV7-9 and TRBJ2-5, is DTGVSQNPRHKITKRGQNVTFRCDPISEHNRLYWYRQTLGQGPEFLTYFQNEAQLEKSRLLSDRFSAERPKGSFSTLEIQRTEQGDSAMYLCASSPGAGLGETQYFGPGTRLLVL.

The chain employs TRBV6-6 and TRBJ2-6; D perhaps matches TRBD2 (6 bases). With 6 bases removed from V and 0 bases from J, the gap between germline ends came to 24 bases. The CDR3 runs 20 residues. Germline V CDR1 and CDR2: MNHNY, SVGAGI (reference sequence). DNA of the CDR3: TGTGCCAGCAGCTATGGCCCCGGTGGGGGAGGATACTCTGGGGCCAACGTCCTGACTTTC. Its protein is CASSYGPGGGGYSGANVLTF.

This CDR3 is CASSLFAGSGNTIYF. The DNA of the CDR3 is TGTGCCAGCAGTTTATTCGCGGGCTCTGGAAACACCATATATTTT. J is TRBJ1-3 and V is TRBV28; no clear D. Looked up from germline, CDR1 is MDHEN and CDR2 is SYDVKM. The CDR3 is made up of 15 amino acids. Deletions cut 1 base from V and 0 bases from J, with 7 bases between.

The chain joins TRBV2 to TRBJ2-1, with a possible D match to TRBD2 (6 bases). Germline assignment: CDR1 SNHLY and CDR2 FYNNEI. The V gene lost 1 base and the J gene lost 7 bases, with 8 bases spanning the gap. This CDR3 contains 13 residues. This CDR3 reads CASSEDLANEQFF. CDR3 sequence (DNA): TGTGCCAGCAGTGAAGACCTAGCGAATGAGCAGTTCTTC.

The V and J genes are TRBV28 and TRBJ2-7; 10 bases fit TRBD2. V lost 5 bases and J lost 3; bases outside the gene matches: 7. CDR3 length: 15 residues. Germline V gene lookup returns CDR1 MDHEN and CDR2 SYDVKM. CDR3 sequence: CASSPGTSVYYEQYF. The CDR3 DNA reads TGTGCCAGCAGTCCCGGGACTAGCGTTTACTACGAGCAGTACTTC.

The chain combines TRBV4-3 with TRBJ2-1; D is possibly TRBD2 (5 bases). Trimming removed 8 bases from V and 4 bases from J, with 15 bases in between. CDR1 LGHNA and CDR2 YSLEER come from the germline V gene. The CDR3 is 14 amino acids. CDR3 nucleotide sequence: TGCGCCAGCCGAATAAGGACGGGGTACAATGAGCAGTTCTTC. Translated: CASRIRTGYNEQFF.

This sequence joins TRBV10-1 and TRBJ1-1, with D unclear. Trimming stripped 9 bases from V and 0 bases from J, with 11 bases between. CDR1 WNHNN and CDR2 SYGVQD come from the germline V gene (reference sequence). The CDR3 consists of 13 residues. The CDR3 DNA is TGCGCCAGTAAAACGGTCGTGAACACTGAAGCTTTCTTT. Translation gives CASKTVVNTEAFF.

The CDR3 DNA reads as TGTGCCAGCAGCCCTCGGACAGGGGCGGAGGGTGAGCAGTTCTTC. Protein: CASSPRTGAEGEQFF. This chain uses TRBV4-2 with TRBJ2-1, with 9 bases fitting TRBD1. CDR1 is LGHNA, CDR2 YNFKEQ, per germline. There are 15 residues in the CDR3. J gave up 9 bases and V 4 bases, and 10 bases lay outside the gene matches.

The chain uses TRBV27 and TRBJ1-5, with 10 bases matching TRBD1. In germline, CDR1 is MNHEY, CDR2 SMNVEV (reference sequence). The CDR3 contains 15 residues. After removal of 6 bases from V and 3 bases from J, the junction contained 5 bases not matched to a gene. This chain's CDR3 is CASSRDRGPNQPQHF. For the CDR3, the DNA is TGTGCCAGCAGCCGGGACAGGGGTCCCAATCAGCCCCAGCATTTT.

The CDR3 is CASSFSAGVGEGTQHF. The CDR3 nucleotides read TGTGCCAGCAGTTTCAGTGCAGGGGTTGGTGAAGGGACCCAGCATTTT. The rearrangement uses TRBV27 and TRBJ1-5; D perhaps matches TRBD1 (6 bases). This CDR3 is 16 amino acids long. The germline gives CDR1 MNHEY, CDR2 SMNVEV (reference sequence). V was cut by 3 bases and J by 11 bases, with 23 bases left in between.

The chain recombines TRBV28 with TRBJ2-7; 10 bases are a match to TRBD2. Germline CDR1 MDHEN, CDR2 SYDVKM. The CDR3 runs to 13 residues. V shed 9 bases and J 0 bases; nucleotides not matched to a gene: 2. DNA for the CDR3: TGTGCCAGTAGCGGGAGGAGCTCCTACGAGCAGTACTTC. It is translated as CASSGRSSYEQYF.